What follows is one TCR beta chain and its context. The antigen is undetermined. Genomic DNA was employed as the template in profiling TCR beta VDJ and CDR3. Using its own MiXCR run on the reads, TCRdb lists one record per CDR3 protein. The sample contains 150,000 to 200,000 distinct CDR3 sequences, around 65% of which appear only once. The sample belongs to a study of CD8+CD57+ T cells in acquired aplastic anemia. General observations from the study: Simpson's diversity of CD8+ cells was not significantly different in patients compared with controls.

The CDR3 sequence is 11 residues long. The germline CDR1 and CDR2 sequences are SGHTA and FQGNSA. V lost 6 bases, J lost 9 bases, and 11 bases lay in between. V is TRBV7-2 and J is TRBJ1-2; TRBD1 is a possible D gene (5 bases). Sequenced material: sorted CD4+, CD8+, or CD8+CD57+ T cells (not recorded which) from PBMCs. This TCR was sampled from a human donor with severe aplastic anemia or a healthy control (not recorded which). The CDR3 protein is CASRADRSYTF. CDR3 sequence (DNA): TGTGCCAGCAGGGCCGACAGAAGCTACACCTTC.